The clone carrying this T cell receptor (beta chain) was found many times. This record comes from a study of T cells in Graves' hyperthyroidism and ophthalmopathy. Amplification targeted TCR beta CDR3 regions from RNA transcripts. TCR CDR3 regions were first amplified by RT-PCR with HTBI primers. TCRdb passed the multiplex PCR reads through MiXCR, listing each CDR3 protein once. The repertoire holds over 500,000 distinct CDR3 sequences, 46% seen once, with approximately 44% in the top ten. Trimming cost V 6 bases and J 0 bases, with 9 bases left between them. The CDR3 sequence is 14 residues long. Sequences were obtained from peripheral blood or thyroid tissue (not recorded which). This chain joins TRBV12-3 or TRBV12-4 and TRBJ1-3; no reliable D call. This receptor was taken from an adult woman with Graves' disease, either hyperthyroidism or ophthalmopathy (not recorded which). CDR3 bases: TGTGCCAGCAGCGACACCTACTCTGGAAACACCATATATTTT. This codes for CASSDTYSGNTIYF.